The entry that follows covers one TCR beta chain sequence. The entry originates in a study of blood T cell repertoires in COVID-19. Overall study context: From the United States, Italy and Spain came samples of acute and convalescent COVID-19. Sources were T cells, B-cell-depleted T cells, or PBMCs; the material itself was cDNA or gDNA.

Source study methods: Amplification of reference gene primers was used by the study to estimate nucleated cell counts. Clones were sequenced by immunoSEQ multiplex PCR, and TCRdb holds only the in-frame ones, with some missing. That table furnishes V, J and clone size, whereas the DNA furnished D and trimming. The sample lists 250,000 or so clones; approximately 90% were seen once. The junction had 6 bases not matched to a gene; V was cut back by 0 bases and J by 0 bases. The CDR3 consists of 19 residues. From germline, CDR1 is MGHRA and CDR2 YSYEKL. Participant-reported clinical history was the basis for cohort assignment.

The chain has TRBV4-1 and TRBJ2-4; the match to TRBD1 covers 12 bases. This sequence originates from a woman aged 25-40 years with acute COVID-19. The sequenced sample consisted of PBMCs or T cells enriched from blood (not recorded which). The CDR3 is CASSQDPGTGGQAKNIQYF. In nucleotides, the CDR3 is TGCGCCAGCAGCCAAGATCCCGGGACAGGGGGCCAAGCCAAAAACATTCAGTACTTC.